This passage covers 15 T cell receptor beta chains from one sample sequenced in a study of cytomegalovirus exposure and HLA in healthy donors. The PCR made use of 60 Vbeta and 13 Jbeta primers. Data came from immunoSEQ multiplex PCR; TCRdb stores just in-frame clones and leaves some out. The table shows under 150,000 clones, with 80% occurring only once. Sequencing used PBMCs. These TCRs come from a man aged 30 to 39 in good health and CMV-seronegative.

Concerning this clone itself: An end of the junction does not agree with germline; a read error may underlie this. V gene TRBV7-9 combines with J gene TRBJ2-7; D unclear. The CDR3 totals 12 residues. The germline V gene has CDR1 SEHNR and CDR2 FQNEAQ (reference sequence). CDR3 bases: TGTTCCAGCAGCTTAGTATTAAACGAGCAGTACTTC. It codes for CSSSLVLNEQYF. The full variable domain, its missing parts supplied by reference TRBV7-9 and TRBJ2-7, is DTGVSQNPRHKITKRGQNVTFRCDPISEHNRLYWYRQTLGQGPEFLTYFQNEAQLEKSRLLSDRFSAERPKGSFSTLEIQRTEQGDSAMYLCSSSLVLNEQYFGPGTRLTVT.

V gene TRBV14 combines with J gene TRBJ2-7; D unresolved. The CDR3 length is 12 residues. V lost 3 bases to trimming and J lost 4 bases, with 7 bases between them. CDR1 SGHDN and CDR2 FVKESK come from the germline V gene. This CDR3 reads CASSHPGYEQYF. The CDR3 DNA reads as TGTGCCAGCAGCCATCCGGGTTACGAGCAGTACTTC. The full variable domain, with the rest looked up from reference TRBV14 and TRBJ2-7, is EAGVTQFPSHSVIEKGQTVTLRCDPISGHDNLYWYRRVMGKEIKFLLHFVKESKQDESGMPNNRFLAERTGGTYSTLKVQPAELEDSGVYFCASSHPGYEQYFGPGTRLTVT.

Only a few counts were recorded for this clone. As DNA, the CDR3 is TGTGCCAGCAGCTTAGGATATGAGGGACAGGGGGCCTACGAGCAGTACTTC. Translation gives CASSLGYEGQGAYEQYF. The rearrangement joins TRBV11-2 to TRBJ2-7; 11 nucleotides agree with TRBD1. Germline loops: CDR1 SGHAT, CDR2 FQNNGV. The V gene end was trimmed by 1 base and the J gene end by 2 bases; junction bases not matched to a gene: 7. The CDR3 covers 17 residues.

CDR3 in DNA: TGTGCCAGTATGTTGGGGGGATCATGGGGCAATGAGCAGTTCTTC. Translated: CASMLGGSWGNEQFF. The chain employs TRBV19 and TRBJ2-1; a weak D match, TRBD2 (6 bases). Per germline, CDR1 LNHDA and CDR2 SQIVND (reference sequence). The CDR3 contains 15 residues. The V and J ends lost 7 bases and 6 bases respectively, with 19 bases between them.

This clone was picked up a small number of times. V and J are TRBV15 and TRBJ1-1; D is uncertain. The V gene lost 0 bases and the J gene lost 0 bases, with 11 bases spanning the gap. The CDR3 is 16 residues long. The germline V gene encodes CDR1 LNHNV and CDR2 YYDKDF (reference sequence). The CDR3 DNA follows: TGTGCCACCAGCAGAGATCTAAACAGCTTGAACACTGAAGCTTTCTTT. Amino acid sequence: CATSRDLNSLNTEAFF.

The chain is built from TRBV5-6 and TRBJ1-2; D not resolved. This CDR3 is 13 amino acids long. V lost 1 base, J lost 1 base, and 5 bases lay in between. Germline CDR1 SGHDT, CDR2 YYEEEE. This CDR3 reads CASSLPHNYGYTF. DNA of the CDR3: TGTGCCAGCAGCTTGCCCCATAACTATGGCTACACCTTC. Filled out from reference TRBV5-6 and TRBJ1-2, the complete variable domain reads DAGVTQSPTHLIKTRGQQVTLRCSPKSGHDTVSWYQQALGQGPQFIFQYYEEEERQRGNFPDRFSGHQFPNYSSELNVNALLLGDSALYLCASSLPHNYGYTFGSGTRLTVV.

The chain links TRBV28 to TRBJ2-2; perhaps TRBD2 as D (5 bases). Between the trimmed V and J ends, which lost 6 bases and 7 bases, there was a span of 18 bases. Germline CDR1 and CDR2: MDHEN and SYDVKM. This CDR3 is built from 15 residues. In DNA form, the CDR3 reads TGTGCCAGCAGCCCCCTCGGACTTGGAAACGGGGAGCTGTTTTTT. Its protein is CASSPLGLGNGELFF.

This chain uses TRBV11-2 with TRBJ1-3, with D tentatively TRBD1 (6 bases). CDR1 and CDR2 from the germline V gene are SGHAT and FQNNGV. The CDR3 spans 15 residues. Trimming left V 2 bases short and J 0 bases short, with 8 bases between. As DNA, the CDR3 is TGTGCCAGCAGCTTACGGGGGGCCTCTGGAAACACCATATATTTT. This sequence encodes CASSLRGASGNTIYF. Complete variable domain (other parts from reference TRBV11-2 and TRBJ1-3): EAGVAQSPRYKIIEKRQSVAFWCNPISGHATLYWYQQILGQGPKLLIQFQNNGVVDDSQLPKDRFSAERLKGVDSTLKIQPAKLEDSAVYLCASSLRGASGNTIYFGEGSWLTVV.

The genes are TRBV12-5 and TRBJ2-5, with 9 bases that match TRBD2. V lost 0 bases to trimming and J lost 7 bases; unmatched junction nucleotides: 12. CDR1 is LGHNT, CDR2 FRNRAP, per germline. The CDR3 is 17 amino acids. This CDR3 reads CASGLVNGKREVGTQYF. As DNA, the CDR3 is TGTGCTAGTGGTTTGGTAAACGGAAAGCGGGAGGTGGGGACCCAGTACTTC. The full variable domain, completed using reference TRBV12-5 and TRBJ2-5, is DARVTQTPRHKVTEMGQEVTMRCQPILGHNTVFWYRQTMMQGLELLAYFRNRAPLDDSGMPKDRFSAEMPDATLATLKIQPSEPRDSAVYFCASGLVNGKREVGTQYFGPGTRLLVL.

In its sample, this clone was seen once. The CDR3, as DNA: TGTGCCTGGAGTTTAGGGGGTGAGCAGTACTTC. Translated: CAWSLGGEQYF. V and J are TRBV30 and TRBJ2-7; tentatively, D is TRBD1 (6 bases). V was cut by 2 bases and J by 7 bases, with 9 bases left in between. This CDR3 region has 11 residues. Germline V gives CDR1 GTSNPN, CDR2 SVGIG (reference sequence).

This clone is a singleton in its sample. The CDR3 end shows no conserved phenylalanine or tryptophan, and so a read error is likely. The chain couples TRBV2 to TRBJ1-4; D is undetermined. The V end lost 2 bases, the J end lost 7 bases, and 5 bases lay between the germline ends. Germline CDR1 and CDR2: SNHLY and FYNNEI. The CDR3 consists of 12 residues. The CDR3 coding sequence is TGTGCCAGCAGTGAATTTAGTGAAAAACTGTTTTTG. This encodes CASSEFSEKLFL.

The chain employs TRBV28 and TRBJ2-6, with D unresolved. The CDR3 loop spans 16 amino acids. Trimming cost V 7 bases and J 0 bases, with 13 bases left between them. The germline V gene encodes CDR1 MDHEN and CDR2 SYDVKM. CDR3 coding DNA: TGTGCCAGCACCTACTCGCCCCTCTCTGGGGCCAACGTCCTGACTTTC. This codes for CASTYSPLSGANVLTF.

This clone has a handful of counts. CDR3: CSAPRYASGDEQFF. The DNA of the CDR3 is TGCAGCGCCCCACGTTACGCTAGCGGTGATGAGCAGTTCTTC. The chain recombines TRBV29-1 with TRBJ2-1; 7 bases are shared with TRBD2. With 7 bases clipped from V and 8 bases from J, the junction kept 14 bases outside the gene matches. This CDR3 comprises 14 residues. Germline loops: CDR1 SQVTM, CDR2 ANQGSEA.

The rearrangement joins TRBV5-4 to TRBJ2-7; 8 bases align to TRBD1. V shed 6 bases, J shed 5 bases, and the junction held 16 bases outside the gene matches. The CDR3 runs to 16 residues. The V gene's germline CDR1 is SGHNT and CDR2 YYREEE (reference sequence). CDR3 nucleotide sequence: TGTGCCAGCACCAAACGGGGTGGACAGGGCCTCCACGAGCAGTACTTC. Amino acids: CASTKRGGQGLHEQYF.

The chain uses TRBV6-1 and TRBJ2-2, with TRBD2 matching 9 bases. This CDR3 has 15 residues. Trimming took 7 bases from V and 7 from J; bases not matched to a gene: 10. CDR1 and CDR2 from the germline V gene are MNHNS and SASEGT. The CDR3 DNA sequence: TGTGCCAGCACAGGACGAGCGGGGGGAGGCGGGGAGCTGTTTTTT. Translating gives CASTGRAGGGGELFF.